One sample yielded the 15 T cell receptor beta chains listed below, sequenced in a study of shared clonotypes between healthy human individuals. Profiling relied on immunoSEQ multiplex PCR, and the TCRdb table lists in-frame clones only, not all of them. The sample shows fewer than 3 million clones, just under 95% of them seen only once. Sequencing used naive CD4+ T cells from PBMCs. Noted subset: CD45RA+ positively selected. These receptors were obtained from a man between 18 and 35 years old in good health. Some clones in this sample may be carry-over from other donors' samples.

The chain joins TRBV5-4 to TRBJ1-1, with D hard to call. The V gene's germline CDR1 is SGHNT and CDR2 YYREEE (reference sequence). V lost 6 bases, J lost 2 bases, and 11 bases lay in between. The CDR3 is 13 residues long. Here the CDR3 DNA reads TGTGCCAGCACGCGGCAGCCTAACACTGAAGCTTTCTTT. Translation: CASTRQPNTEAFF.

This chain joins TRBV5-1 and TRBJ1-1, with D perhaps TRBD1 (5 bases). This CDR3 has 16 amino acids. Trimming removed 0 bases at V and 4 bases at J, with 16 bases between. The germline gives CDR1 SGHRS, CDR2 YFSETQ. CDR3 sequence reads: CASSLDSPGEGTEAFF. In DNA, the CDR3 is TGCGCCAGCAGCTTGGACTCTCCGGGGGAGGGCACTGAAGCTTTCTTT. The whole variable domain, filled in from reference TRBV5-1 and TRBJ1-1, reads KAGVTQTPRYLIKTRGQQVTLSCSPISGHRSVSWYQQTPGQGLQFLFEYFSETQRNKGNFPGRFSGRQFSNSRSEMNVSTLELGDSALYLCASSLDSPGEGTEAFFGQGTRLTVV.

CDR3 loop: CASSSRLGHEQFF. The CDR3 DNA reads TGTGCCAGCAGTTCCAGGCTGGGCCATGAGCAGTTCTTC. V usage is TRBV27 and J usage is TRBJ2-1; D unclear. Germline values: CDR1 MNHEY, CDR2 SMNVEV (reference sequence). Between the trimmed V and J ends, which lost 4 bases and 8 bases, there was a span of 12 bases. The CDR3 totals 13 residues.

This clone showed up just once. This chain uses TRBV5-1 with TRBJ2-5; 8 nucleotides line up with TRBD1. The V segment lost 4 bases and the J segment 9 bases; nucleotides outside the gene matches: 14. The CDR3 is 15 amino acids. CDR1 is SGHRS and CDR2 is YFSETQ in the germline V gene. The CDR3 is CASSAAVQGEGAQYF. For the CDR3, the DNA is TGCGCCAGCAGCGCCGCTGTACAGGGGGAAGGGGCCCAGTACTTC.

The chain links TRBV5-1 to TRBJ2-5; tentatively, D is TRBD1 or TRBD2 (6 bases each). The V gene lost 4 bases and the J gene lost 2 bases, with 15 bases spanning the gap. The CDR3 loop spans 15 amino acids. From germline, CDR1 is SGHRS and CDR2 YFSETQ. As DNA, the CDR3 is TGCGCCAGCAGCAAAGGCGGGACATCTCAAGAGACCCAGTACTTC. Protein: CASSKGGTSQETQYF. The entire variable domain, with the rest obtained from reference TRBV5-1 and TRBJ2-5, is as follows: KAGVTQTPRYLIKTRGQQVTLSCSPISGHRSVSWYQQTPGQGLQFLFEYFSETQRNKGNFPGRFSGRQFSNSRSEMNVSTLELGDSALYLCASSKGGTSQETQYFGPGTRLLVL.

This clone was detected once. The chain joins TRBV6-1 to TRBJ2-7; D is uncertain. CDR1 is MNHNS, CDR2 SASEGT, per germline. Trimming took off 8 bases at V and 3 bases at J, with 17 bases between the two ends. The CDR3 has 14 residues. The CDR3 DNA follows: TGTGCCAGCTATGCCTTCGGCCCCTACTACGAGCAGTACTTC. Residues: CASYAFGPYYEQYF.

The V call is TRBV19, the J call TRBJ2-7, with D perhaps matching TRBD1 (6 bases). The CDR3 is 14 amino acids. CDR1 is LNHDA and CDR2 is SQIVND in the germline V gene (reference sequence). V lost 4 bases and J lost 3, with 13 bases in between. The CDR3 is CASSSTGTFYEQYF. CDR3 bases: TGTGCCAGTAGTAGTACAGGGACCTTCTACGAGCAGTACTTC. The variable domain in full, completed from reference TRBV19 and TRBJ2-7, reads DGGITQSPKYLFRKEGQNVTLSCEQNLNHDAMYWYRQDPGQGLRLIYYSQIVNDFQKGDIAEGYSVSREKKESFPLTVTSAQKNPTAFYLCASSSTGTFYEQYFGPGTRLTVT.

This clone was seen just once. The V and J genes are TRBV6-6 and TRBJ2-3; tentatively, D is TRBD2 (5 bases). V lost 3 bases and J lost 2, with 9 bases in between. The CDR3 covers 14 residues. CDR1 and CDR2 from the germline V gene are MNHNY and SVGAGI (reference sequence). This chain's CDR3 is CASSYAGITDTQYF. In DNA form, the CDR3 reads TGTGCCAGCAGTTATGCCGGGATCACAGATACGCAGTATTTT.

For this clone: This CDR3 is also generated by other DNA sequences in the sample. The V call is TRBV28, the J call TRBJ1-5; D not resolved. There are 12 residues in the CDR3. V lost 4 bases to trimming and J lost 3 bases, with 4 bases between them. Per the germline V gene, CDR1 is MDHEN and CDR2 is SYDVKM. For the CDR3, the DNA is TGTGCCAGCAGTTCCTTCAATCAGCCCCAGCATTTT. Amino acids: CASSSFNQPQHF.

The chain has TRBV5-1 and TRBJ1-1; TRBD1 matches 8 bases. This CDR3 is 15 amino acids long. From germline, CDR1 is SGHRS and CDR2 YFSETQ. V was pared by 4 bases and J by 8 bases, with 13 bases of the junction left unmatched. The CDR3 nucleotides read TGCGCCAGCAGCACGGACGGACAGGGAGGTTTGGAAGCTTTCTTT. It specifies CASSTDGQGGLEAFF.

Comments on this clone: Other DNA sequences in this specimen translate into the identical CDR3. The rearrangement uses TRBV5-1 and TRBJ2-7, with unresolved D. The germline V and J ends were trimmed by 4 bases and 4 bases, with 9 bases remaining between them. The germline CDR1 and CDR2 sequences are SGHRS and YFSETQ. There are 12 residues in the CDR3. CDR3 amino acids: CASSLPSYEQYF. The CDR3 nucleotides read TGCGCCAGCAGCCTTCCCTCATACGAGCAGTACTTC.

This chain joins TRBV5-1 and TRBJ1-2; 7 bases are shared with TRBD1. Germline-derived CDR1 and CDR2 are SGHRS and YFSETQ. V lost 4 bases, J lost 8 bases, and 14 bases stayed unmatched. The CDR3 totals 15 residues. CDR3 loop: CASSPMLGRGFGYTF. CDR3 DNA sequence: TGCGCCAGCAGCCCCATGCTGGGCAGGGGGTTCGGCTACACCTTC.

The chain couples TRBV5-1 to TRBJ2-4; D is possibly TRBD1 (5 bases). Germline CDR1 SGHRS, CDR2 YFSETQ. The CDR3 runs 14 residues. Trimming took off 0 bases at V and 9 bases at J, with 13 bases between the two ends. DNA for the CDR3: TGCGCCAGCAGCTTGGCATCGGACAAGGGCATTCAGTACTTC. This translates into CASSLASDKGIQYF.

Notes on this clone: One end of the junction is discordant with germline, which a read error may explain. The CDR3 bases are TGTGCCAGCAGCTCTTTAGCGGGACCCGCAAACTTC. Protein product: CASSSLAGPANF. The V and J genes are TRBV7-8 and TRBJ2-7; 8 bases are a match to TRBD2. CDR1 is SGHVS and CDR2 is FQNEAQ in the germline V gene. The CDR3 spans 12 residues.

The chain employs TRBV5-1 and TRBJ2-4; maybe TRBD1 (7 bases). The V end was cut by 2 bases, the J end by 14 bases, with 17 bases between. The germline gives CDR1 SGHRS, CDR2 YFSETQ. There are 13 residues in the CDR3. Here the CDR3 reads CASSFRLGQEEYF. The CDR3 DNA is TGCGCCAGCAGCTTTAGACTAGGACAGGAAGAGTACTTC.